This T cell receptor (beta chain) is from a study of long-term antiretroviral therapy in people with HIV. In this sample, this clone is medium-sized. Samples were assayed with immunoSEQ v3.0 at survey level. Libraries were prepared by immunoSEQ multiplex PCR; TCRdb keeps only in-frame clonotypes and omits some of them. Here the sample spans 20,000 to 25,000 clones, 76% being singletons. The CDR3 extends over 14 amino acids. CDR1 and CDR2 from the germline V gene are SNHLY and FYNNEI. The ends lost 6 bases at V and 2 bases at J; junction bases unmatched: 4. V gene TRBV2 combines with J gene TRBJ1-2, with 9 positions matching TRBD1. This clonotype originated in a woman aged 40-49 years with HIV. Sequencing used unsorted PBMCs, obtained 1.1 years before starting antiretroviral therapy. CDR3 nucleotides: TGTGCCAGCAGGGATGACAGGGGGAACTATGGCTACACCTTC. Protein product: CASRDDRGNYGYTF.